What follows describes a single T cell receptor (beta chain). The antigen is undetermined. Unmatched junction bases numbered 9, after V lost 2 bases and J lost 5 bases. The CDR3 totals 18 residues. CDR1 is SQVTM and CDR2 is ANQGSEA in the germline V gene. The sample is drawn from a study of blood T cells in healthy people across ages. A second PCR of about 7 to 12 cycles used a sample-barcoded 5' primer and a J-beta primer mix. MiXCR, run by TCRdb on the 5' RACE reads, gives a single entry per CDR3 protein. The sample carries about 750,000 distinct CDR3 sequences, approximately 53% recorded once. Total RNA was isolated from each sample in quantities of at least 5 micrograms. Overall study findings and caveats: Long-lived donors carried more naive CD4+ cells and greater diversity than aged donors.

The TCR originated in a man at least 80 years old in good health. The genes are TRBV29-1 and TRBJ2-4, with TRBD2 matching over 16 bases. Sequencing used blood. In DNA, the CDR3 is TGCAGCGTTGAACGGCCGGGACTAGCGGGAGGGCCACAAAACATTCAGTACTTC. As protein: CSVERPGLAGGPQNIQYF.